Each of the 6 T cell receptor beta chains below was sequenced from the same sample in a study of STAT5B mutations in CD4+ large granular lymphocyte leukemia. The table came from immunoSEQ multiplex PCR; TCRdb's copy has only in-frame clones and leaves some out. The repertoire holds 40,000 to 45,000 clones, with about four fifths as singletons. Input material: CD4+ T cells from blood buffy coats. These receptors were collected from a human donor in good health.

This clone was observed a single time. J is TRBJ2-2 and V is TRBV7-9; D is unresolved. Trimming pared 4 bases from V and 5 bases from J, leaving 11 bases between. CDR3 length equals 14 residues. CDR1 SEHNR and CDR2 FQNEAQ come from the germline V gene (reference sequence). The chain's CDR3 is CASSSGQSTGELFF. The DNA for the CDR3 is TGTGCCAGCAGCTCCGGGCAGAGTACCGGGGAGCTGTTTTTT.

The V gene is TRBV27, the J gene TRBJ1-1; TRBD1 is a possible D gene (5 bases). CDR1 is MNHEY, CDR2 SMNVEV, per germline (reference sequence). V lost 1 base to trimming and J lost 7 bases, with 16 bases between them. This CDR3 spans 15 amino acids. This CDR3 reads CASSLLSRDGGEAFF. In DNA, the CDR3 is TGTGCCAGCAGTTTATTGAGCAGGGACGGAGGTGAAGCTTTCTTT.

The chain combines TRBV9 with TRBJ1-5; 10 bases are shared with TRBD1. V shed 3 bases and J 6 bases; nucleotides not matched to a gene: 6. The CDR3 sequence is 15 residues long. Germline V gene sequence: CDR1 SGDLS, CDR2 YYNGEE. CDR3: CASSANDRGPQPQHF. In DNA form, the CDR3 reads TGTGCCAGCAGCGCAAATGACAGGGGGCCTCAGCCCCAGCATTTT.

This clone was seen more than once but under ten times. CDR3 protein: CASTSSYEQYF. CDR3 nucleotides: TGTGCCAGCACTAGCTCCTACGAGCAGTACTTC. The rearrangement uses TRBV2 and TRBJ2-7; unclear D gene. V was clipped by 7 bases and J by 0 bases, with 4 bases between them. In germline, CDR1 is SNHLY, CDR2 FYNNEI. This CDR3 contains 11 residues. Together with reference TRBV2 and TRBJ2-7, the CDR3 gives the full variable domain: EPEVTQTPSHQVTQMGQEVILRCVPISNHLYFYWYRQILGQKVEFLVSFYNNEISEKSEIFDDQFSVERPDGSNFTLKIRSTKLEDSAMYFCASTSSYEQYFGPGTRLTVT.

This clone was detected once. CDR3 sequence (DNA): TGTGCCAGCAGCCCAGCTGGGGACTTTTCTGGAAACACCATATATTTT. Its translation is CASSPAGDFSGNTIYF. The chain links TRBV7-8 to TRBJ1-3; TRBD1 is a possible D gene (5 bases). Germline V gives CDR1 SGHVS, CDR2 FQNEAQ. V lost 5 bases, J lost 1 base, and 15 bases lay in between. The length of the CDR3 is 16 residues.

The chain is built from TRBV6-5 and TRBJ1-1; 7 bases agree with TRBD1. Germline V lookup: CDR1 MNHEY, CDR2 SVGAGI. The CDR3 has 15 residues. The V segment lost 3 bases and the J segment 0 bases; nucleotides outside the gene matches: 4. CDR3 DNA: TGTGCCAGCAGTTATTCGGACAGGCTGAACACTGAAGCTTTCTTT. It yields the protein CASSYSDRLNTEAFF.